A single sample is the source of the 26 T cell receptor beta chains below, sequenced in a study of blood T cell repertoires in COVID-19. The protocol was immunoSEQ multiplex PCR, while the TCRdb copy is restricted to in-frame clones and leaves out a portion. This sample has hundreds of thousands of clones; approximately 91% occur once, and the top ten carry under 9.5%. Sequencing input: PBMCs or T cells enriched from blood (not recorded which). The receptor source for this set is a woman aged 55-69 years who had recovered from COVID-19.

This clone was counted once. V is TRBV4-1 and J is TRBJ2-1; 9 positions match TRBD2. Losses at the gene ends were 6 bases for V and 6 bases for J; bases not matched to a gene: 9. This CDR3 comprises 15 residues. Germline CDR1 and CDR2: MGHRA and YSYEKL. CDR3 region: CASRVAGAPGNEQFF. The CDR3 DNA reads as TGCGCCAGCAGAGTAGCGGGGGCCCCTGGCAATGAGCAGTTCTTC.

This sequence joins TRBV7-2 and TRBJ2-1; the D is unclear. Trimming left V 2 bases short and J 6 bases short, with 14 bases between. Germline CDR1 is SGHTA and CDR2 is FQGNSA. The CDR3 is 15 residues long. The CDR3: CASSLTRPVPNEQFF. Here the CDR3 DNA reads TGTGCCAGCAGCTTAACCAGGCCCGTCCCCAATGAGCAGTTCTTC. The full variable domain, rest sourced from reference TRBV7-2 and TRBJ2-1, is GAGVSQSPSNKVTEKGKDVELRCDPISGHTALYWYRQSLGQGLEFLIYFQGNSAPDKSGLPSDRFSAERTGGSVSTLTIQRTQQEDSAVYLCASSLTRPVPNEQFFGPGTRLTVL.

This clone showed up just a few times. The chain has TRBV2 and TRBJ1-6; the D is unclear. The CDR3 totals 13 residues. The V gene's germline CDR1 is SNHLY and CDR2 FYNNEI. Between the trimmed V and J ends, which lost 3 bases and 3 bases, there was a span of 3 bases. The CDR3 DNA reads TGTGCCAGCAGTGACAGCTATAATTCACCCCTCCACTTT. It is translated as CASSDSYNSPLHF.

The chain links TRBV6-1 to TRBJ2-4, with a possible D match to TRBD1 (5 bases). This CDR3 comprises 15 residues. Trimming stripped 4 bases from V and 0 bases from J, with 10 bases between. Looked up from germline, CDR1 is MNHNS and CDR2 is SASEGT. The DNA for the CDR3 is TGTGCCAGCAGTGGAGCGACAGTAGCCAAAAACATTCAGTACTTC. As protein: CASSGATVAKNIQYF.

The sample holds a few counts of this clone. V gene TRBV30 combines with J gene TRBJ1-1; possibly TRBD1 for D (5 bases). Germline V gene data show CDR1 as GTSNPN and CDR2 as SVGIG (reference sequence). The length of the CDR3 is 14 residues. The V end lost 5 bases, the J end lost 1 base, and 14 bases lay between the germline ends. In nucleotides, the CDR3 is TGTGCCTGGGTGGCGGGGGGAACGAACACTGAAGCTTTCTTT. It yields the protein CAWVAGGTNTEAFF.

This clone has more than one count but fewer than ten. The gene calls are TRBV19 and TRBJ2-7; the D is unclear. CDR1 is LNHDA, CDR2 SQIVND, per germline (reference sequence). V was shortened by 8 bases and J by 1 base, with 9 bases between the two germline ends. There are 12 residues in the CDR3. The DNA for the CDR3 is TGTGCCAGTGCCGCGCCTTCCTACGAGCAGTACTTC. Protein product: CASAAPSYEQYF. Using reference TRBV19 and TRBJ2-7 for the parts outside the CDR3, the full variable domain is DGGITQSPKYLFRKEGQNVTLSCEQNLNHDAMYWYRQDPGQGLRLIYYSQIVNDFQKGDIAEGYSVSREKKESFPLTVTSAQKNPTAFYLCASAAPSYEQYFGPGTRLTVT.

The V and J genes are TRBV19 and TRBJ2-2, with TRBD1 matching over 8 bases. V was clipped by 1 base and J by 5 bases; unmatched bases: 15. CDR1 LNHDA and CDR2 SQIVND come from the germline V gene (reference sequence). The CDR3 spans 19 residues. The CDR3 DNA follows: TGTGCCAGTAGTATAGGCCCTCGCCGGGGGACAGGACCAACCGGGGAGCTGTTTTTT. Its translation: CASSIGPRRGTGPTGELFF.

The chain recombines TRBV3-1 (or the pseudogene TRBV3-2) with TRBJ2-7, with D perhaps TRBD2 (5 bases). Germline CDR1 LGHDT, CDR2 YNNKEL (reference sequence). The CDR3 contains 16 residues. The ends were cut back, 4 bases at V and 3 bases at J, with 19 bases in the middle. CDR3 loop: CASSPLGGQTNYEQYF. The CDR3 DNA is TGTGCCAGCAGCCCGCTTGGAGGCCAGACTAACTACGAGCAGTACTTC.

This rearrangement joins TRBV19 to TRBJ2-3; 11 bases line up with TRBD1. Germline assignment: CDR1 LNHDA and CDR2 SQIVND (reference sequence). Germline trimming cut 9 bases from V and 2 bases from J; bases unmatched to any gene: 7. The CDR3 is 15 amino acids. This CDR3 reads CASRDRGSDTDTQYF. CDR3 coding DNA: TGTGCCAGCCGGGACAGGGGGTCAGACACAGATACGCAGTATTTT.

CDR3 nucleotides: TGCGCCAGCAGCTTCCAGTACAATGAGCAGTTCTTC. This translates into CASSFQYNEQFF. This sequence joins TRBV5-1 and TRBJ2-1; D gene uncertain. The CDR3 is made up of 12 amino acids. Deletions cut 2 bases from V and 4 bases from J, with 4 bases between. Germline CDR1 is SGHRS and CDR2 is YFSETQ.

This clone was seen a single time. This chain links TRBV18 with TRBJ1-5; 7 bases match TRBD1. This CDR3 is built from 14 residues. The germline CDR1 and CDR2 sequences are KGHSH and LQKENI. V lost 3 bases to trimming and J lost 6 bases; unmatched junction nucleotides: 5. This CDR3 is CASSPRQGIQPQHF. CDR3 DNA sequence: TGTGCCAGCTCACCCCGACAGGGAATTCAGCCCCAGCATTTT. Full variable domain (missing parts from reference TRBV18 and TRBJ1-5): NAGVMQNPRHLVRRRGQEARLRCSPMKGHSHVYWYRQLPEEGLKFMVYLQKENIIDESGMPKERFSAEFPKEGPSILRIQQVVRGDSAAYFCASSPRQGIQPQHFGDGTRLSIL.

CDR3 region: CAISEAGLISNQPQHF. CDR3 nucleotides: TGTGCCATCAGTGAGGCGGGACTTATTAGCAATCAGCCCCAGCATTTT. The V call is TRBV10-3, the J call TRBJ1-5; possible D gene TRBD1, 5 bases. Germline V gene sequence: CDR1 ENHRY, CDR2 SYGVKD. The CDR3 loop spans 16 amino acids. V gave up 2 bases and J gave up 0 bases, with 11 bases separating them.

V usage is TRBV5-4 and J usage is TRBJ2-1, with D perhaps matching TRBD1 (5 bases). V shed 4 bases and J shed 6 bases, with 14 bases lying between them. The CDR3 is made up of 14 amino acids. Germline V gene sequence: CDR1 SGHNT, CDR2 YYREEE (reference sequence). The CDR3 nucleotides read TGTGCCAGCAGCAAAATGCAGGGATCCAATGAGCAGTTCTTC. Amino acid sequence: CASSKMQGSNEQFF.

V usage is TRBV6-5 and J usage is TRBJ1-2, with D tentatively TRBD1 (6 bases). The CDR3 spans 12 residues. Trimming stripped 6 bases from V and 8 bases from J, with 13 bases between. Germline V gene lookup returns CDR1 MNHEY and CDR2 SVGAGI. The CDR3, as DNA: TGTGCCAGCAGATCCACAGGGTGGGGCTACACCTTC. The encoded protein is CASRSTGWGYTF.

In DNA form, the CDR3 reads TGCGCCAGCAGCTTGGGACAGCCCTTCTACGAGCAGTACTTC. Its translation is CASSLGQPFYEQYF. This chain uses TRBV5-1 with TRBJ2-7; a possible D gene is TRBD1 (5 bases). V was shortened by 0 bases and J by 3 bases, with 10 bases between the two germline ends. CDR1 is SGHRS, CDR2 YFSETQ, per germline. The CDR3 length is 14 residues.

V is TRBV5-4 and J is TRBJ2-5; possibly TRBD2 for D (7 bases). The CDR3 extends over 15 amino acids. The ends were cut back, 0 bases at V and 5 bases at J, with 14 bases in the middle. Germline CDR1 reads SGHNT; CDR2 reads YYREEE (reference sequence). The CDR3 DNA is TGTGCCAGCAGCTTGGAGGGGGGGCGCGGTGAGACCCAGTACTTC. This translates into CASSLEGGRGETQYF.

V usage is TRBV3-1 (or the pseudogene TRBV3-2) and J usage is TRBJ2-2; TRBD2 might be the D (6 bases). CDR3 length: 14 residues. CDR1 is LGHDT, CDR2 YNNKEL, per germline (reference sequence). The V gene lost 4 bases and the J gene lost 6 bases, with 12 bases spanning the gap. CDR3: CASSLTSTAGELFF. As DNA, the CDR3 is TGTGCCAGCAGCCTTACTAGCACCGCCGGGGAGCTGTTTTTT.

The rearrangement joins TRBV30 to TRBJ1-4, with D maybe TRBD1 (5 bases). V shed 5 bases and J shed 8 bases, with 18 bases lying between them. The CDR3 runs to 14 residues. Germline V gives CDR1 GTSNPN, CDR2 SVGIG (reference sequence). The CDR3 DNA sequence: TGTGCCTGGTCTCGGGGGACCCGGGGAGAAAAACTGTTTTTT. It codes for CAWSRGTRGEKLFF.

Here the CDR3 DNA reads TGTGCCAGCAGCCAAGGGAGGATCTCGGATGAGCAGTTCTTC. Encoded protein: CASSQGRISDEQFF. This chain uses TRBV3-1 (or the pseudogene TRBV3-2) with TRBJ2-1; TRBD2 is a possible D gene (5 bases). Trimming took off 1 base at V and 8 bases at J, with 12 bases between the two ends. This CDR3 has 14 residues. The germline gives CDR1 LGHDT, CDR2 YNNKEL (reference sequence).

Notes on this clone: A junction end diverges from the germline sequence, so it may reflect a read error. The V call is TRBV10-2, the J call TRBJ2-1, with 8 bases that match TRBD2. Germline V lookup: CDR1 WSHSY, CDR2 SAAADI. There are 14 residues in the CDR3. The CDR3 is CASSDRGGYDEQFF. The DNA of the CDR3 is TGCGCCAGCAGTGACCGGGGGGGCTACGATGAGCAGTTCTTC.

The chain joins TRBV24-1 to TRBJ2-3; 8 nucleotides match TRBD1. In germline, CDR1 is KGHDR, CDR2 SFDVKD. V dropped 6 bases and J dropped 3; count of bases not matched to a gene: 10. The CDR3 sequence is 16 residues long. CDR3 in amino acids: CATSPRTGYRTDTQYF. The CDR3 region has the DNA TGTGCCACCAGTCCCCGGACAGGGTATCGGACAGATACGCAGTATTTT.

In DNA, the CDR3 is TGTGCCAGCAGCTCCCGGGGTGCGAACACCGGGGAGCTGTTTTTT. This gives the protein CASSSRGANTGELFF. The chain joins TRBV7-2 to TRBJ2-2; maybe TRBD2 (5 bases). Germline V CDR1 and CDR2: SGHTA, FQGNSA. The CDR3 runs 15 residues. V was shortened by 4 bases and J by 0 bases, with 9 bases between the two germline ends.

A note on this clone: At one boundary the junction diverges from the germline segment, which might be a read error. The chain employs TRBV6-1 and TRBJ2-6; 7 bases line up with TRBD1. The CDR3 length is 15 residues. Germline CDR1 is MNHNS and CDR2 is SASEGT. CDR3 sequence reads: CASREGQAGANVLTF. The DNA of the CDR3 is TGTGCCAGCAGGGAAGGACAGGCTGGGGCCAACGTCCTGACTTTC.

The chain carries TRBV18 and TRBJ1-3; no reliable D call. Germline V gene lookup returns CDR1 KGHSH and CDR2 LQKENI. This CDR3 region has 15 residues. Trimming pared 6 bases from V and 4 bases from J, leaving 16 bases between. The CDR3 DNA is TGTGCCAGCTCCCCTACCGGGGAATCGGGAAACACCATATATTTT. Translation: CASSPTGESGNTIYF.

A few counts support this clone. Additional DNA sequences in this sample encode the identical CDR3. The gene calls are TRBV2 and TRBJ1-5, with TRBD1 identical over 7 bases. The CDR3 is 13 residues long. V lost 5 bases, J lost 6 bases, and 4 bases stayed unmatched. CDR1 and CDR2 (germline): SNHLY, FYNNEI. In DNA form, the CDR3 reads TGTGCCAGCAGTTCCCAGGGGGGTCAGCCCCAGCATTTT. As protein: CASSSQGGQPQHF.

Only a few counts were recorded for this clone. This rearrangement joins TRBV24-1 to TRBJ2-1, with TRBD1 identical over 8 bases. J was trimmed by 14 bases and V by 3 bases; bases with no gene match: 14. The germline CDR1 and CDR2 sequences are KGHDR and SFDVKD. CDR3 length: 15 residues. The CDR3 bases are TGTGCCACCAGTGATCCCAGGCAGGGGGCGATGATGAAGTTCTTC. It yields the protein CATSDPRQGAMMKFF.